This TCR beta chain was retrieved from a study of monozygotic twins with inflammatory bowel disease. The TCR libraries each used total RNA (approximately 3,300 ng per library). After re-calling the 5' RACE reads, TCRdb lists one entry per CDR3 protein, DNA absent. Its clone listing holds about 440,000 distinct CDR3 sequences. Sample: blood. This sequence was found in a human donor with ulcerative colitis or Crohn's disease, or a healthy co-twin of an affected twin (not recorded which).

The CDR3 reads CASSSVNSPLHF. This sequence joins TRBV5-1 and TRBJ1-6. Germline V gives CDR1 SGHRS, CDR2 YFSETQ. This CDR3 contains 12 residues.